This entry features one TCR beta chain sequence. As yet, its antigen is unknown. This entry is derived from a study of T cell responses to AZD1222 COVID-19 vaccine. Study findings and constraints: Only a handful of individuals given AZD1222 were seropositive at baseline.

V was trimmed by 9 bases and J by 2 bases, leaving 6 bases between them. The germline gives CDR1 MRHNA, CDR2 SNTAGT. CDR3 size: 11 residues. Method: immunoSEQ multiplex PCR; TCRdb's copy keeps in-frame clones and lacks some. Among 80,000 to 100,000 clones listed, 65% to 90% were seen once. The chain combines TRBV6-4 with TRBJ2-3, with unresolved D. This receptor was obtained from an adult in good health. Specimen: peripheral blood, collected on day 0 of AZD1222 vaccination. CDR3 in DNA: TGTGCCAGATCCCTCACAGATACGCAGTATTTT. This sequence encodes CARSLTDTQYF.